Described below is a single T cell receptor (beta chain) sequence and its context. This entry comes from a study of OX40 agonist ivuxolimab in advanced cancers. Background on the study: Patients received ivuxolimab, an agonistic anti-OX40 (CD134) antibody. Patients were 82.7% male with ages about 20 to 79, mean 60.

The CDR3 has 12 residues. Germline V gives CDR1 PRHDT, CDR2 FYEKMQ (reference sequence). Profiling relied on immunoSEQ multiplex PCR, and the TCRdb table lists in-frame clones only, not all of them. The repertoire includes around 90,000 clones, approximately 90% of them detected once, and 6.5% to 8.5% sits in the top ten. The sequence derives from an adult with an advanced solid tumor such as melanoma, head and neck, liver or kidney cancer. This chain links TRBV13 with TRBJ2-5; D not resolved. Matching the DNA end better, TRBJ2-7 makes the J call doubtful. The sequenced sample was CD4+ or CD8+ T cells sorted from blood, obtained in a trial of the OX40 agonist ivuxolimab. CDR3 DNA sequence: TGTGCCAGCAGCTTTGGGTGGGGCGAGCAGTACTTC. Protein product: CASSFGWGEQYF.